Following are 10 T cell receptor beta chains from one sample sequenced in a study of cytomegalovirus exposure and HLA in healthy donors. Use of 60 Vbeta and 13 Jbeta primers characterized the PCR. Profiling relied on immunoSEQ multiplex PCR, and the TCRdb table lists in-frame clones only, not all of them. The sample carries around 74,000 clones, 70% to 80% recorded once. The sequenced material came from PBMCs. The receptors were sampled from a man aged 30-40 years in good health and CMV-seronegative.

CDR3 DNA: TGTGGCGTCGGGGCTAGCGGGGGGAATGAGCAGTTCTTC. Its translation is CGVGASGGNEQFF. The V and J genes are TRBV10-3 and TRBJ2-1; TRBD2 matches 11 bases. CDR3 length: 13 amino acids. Germline assignment: CDR1 ENHRY and CDR2 SYGVKD.

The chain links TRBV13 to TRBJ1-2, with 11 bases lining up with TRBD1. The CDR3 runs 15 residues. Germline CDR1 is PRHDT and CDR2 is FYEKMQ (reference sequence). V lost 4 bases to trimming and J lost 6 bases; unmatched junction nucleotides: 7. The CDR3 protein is CASSSRGQGADGYTF. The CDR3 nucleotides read TGTGCCAGCAGCTCCCGAGGACAGGGGGCGGATGGCTACACCTTC.

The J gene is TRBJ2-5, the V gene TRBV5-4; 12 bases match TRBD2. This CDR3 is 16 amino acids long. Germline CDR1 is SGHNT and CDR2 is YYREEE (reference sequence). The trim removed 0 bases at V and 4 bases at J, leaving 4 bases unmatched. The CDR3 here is CASSLVLAGGGETQYF. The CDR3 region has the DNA TGTGCCAGCAGCTTGGTTCTAGCGGGAGGGGGAGAGACCCAGTACTTC.

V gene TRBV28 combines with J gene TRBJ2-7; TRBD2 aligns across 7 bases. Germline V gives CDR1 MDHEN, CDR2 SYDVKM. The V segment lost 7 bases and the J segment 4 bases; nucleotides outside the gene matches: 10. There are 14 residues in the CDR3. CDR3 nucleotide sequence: TGTGCCAGCAAAAGGGGAGGGGCGGGGTACGAGCAGTACTTC. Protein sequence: CASKRGGAGYEQYF.

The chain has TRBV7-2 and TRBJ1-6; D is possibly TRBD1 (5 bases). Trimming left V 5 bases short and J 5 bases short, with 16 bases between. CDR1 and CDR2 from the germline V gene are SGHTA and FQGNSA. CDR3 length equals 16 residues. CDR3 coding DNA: TGTGCCAGCAGCCCCCGCGGGGCCGCAAATAATTCACCCCTCCACTTT. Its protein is CASSPRGAANNSPLHF.

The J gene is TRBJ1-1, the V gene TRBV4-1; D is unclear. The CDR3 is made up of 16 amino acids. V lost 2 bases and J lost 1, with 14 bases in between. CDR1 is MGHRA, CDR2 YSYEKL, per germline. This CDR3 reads CASSQQNRGKNTEAFF. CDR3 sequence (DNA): TGCGCCAGCAGCCAACAGAATAGAGGGAAGAACACTGAAGCTTTCTTT.

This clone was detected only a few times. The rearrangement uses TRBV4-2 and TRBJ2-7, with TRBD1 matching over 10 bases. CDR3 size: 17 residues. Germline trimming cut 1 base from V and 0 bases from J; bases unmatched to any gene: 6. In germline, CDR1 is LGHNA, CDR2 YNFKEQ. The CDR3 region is CASSQGTGGPSSYEQYF. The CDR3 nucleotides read TGTGCCAGCAGCCAAGGGACAGGGGGACCTTCCTCCTACGAGCAGTACTTC.

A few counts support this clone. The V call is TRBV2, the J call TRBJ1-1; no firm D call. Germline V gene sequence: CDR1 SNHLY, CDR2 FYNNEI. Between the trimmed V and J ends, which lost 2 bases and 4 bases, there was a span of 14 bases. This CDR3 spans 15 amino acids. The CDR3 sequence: CASSENGFEGTEAFF. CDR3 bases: TGTGCCAGCAGTGAAAACGGGTTTGAGGGCACTGAAGCTTTCTTT.

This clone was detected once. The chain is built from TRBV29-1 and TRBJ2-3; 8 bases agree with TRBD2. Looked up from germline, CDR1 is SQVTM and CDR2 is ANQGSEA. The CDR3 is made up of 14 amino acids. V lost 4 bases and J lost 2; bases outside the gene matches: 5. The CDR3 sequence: CSVGGREDTDTQYF. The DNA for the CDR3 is TGCAGCGTTGGGGGGCGGGAGGACACAGATACGCAGTATTTT.

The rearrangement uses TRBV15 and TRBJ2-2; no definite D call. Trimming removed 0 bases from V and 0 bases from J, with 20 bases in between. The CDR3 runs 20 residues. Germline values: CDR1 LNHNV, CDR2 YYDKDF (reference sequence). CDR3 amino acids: CATSRDPPAAVETNTGELFF. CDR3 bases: TGTGCCACCAGCAGAGATCCCCCTGCCGCGGTCGAGACGAACACCGGGGAGCTGTTTTTT.